Listed below are T cell receptor beta chains from one sample, sequenced in a study of shared clonotypes between healthy human individuals. TCRdb's copy holds only in-frame clones and misses some; the assay was immunoSEQ multiplex PCR. Among over a million clones listed, about 80% were seen once. Input material: memory CD4+ T cells sorted from blood. All receptors come from a man aged 18 to 30 in good health. CDR3s include the opening cysteine and the closing phenylalanine or tryptophan. D genes are given only for firm matches. Not every row has a clone size; where given, it reads once, few, many or a size class.

d_call: -
clone_size: -
j_call: TRBJ2-7
v_call: TRBV5-1
cdr3_nt: TGCGCCAGCACCCCGGGTTCTGGGGGTTTCTCCTACGAGCAGTACTTC
cdr3_aa: CASTPGSGGFSYEQYF

d_call: -
clone_size: -
j_call: TRBJ1-2
v_call: TRBV6-1
cdr3_nt: TGTGCCAGCAGTTACGCGGGTGGCTACACCTTC
cdr3_aa: CASSYAGGYTF

d_call: TRBD1
clone_size: once
j_call: TRBJ1-4
v_call: TRBV28
cdr3_nt: TGTGCCAGCGCCGGGAACAGGGGAAATGAAAAACTGTTTTTT
cdr3_aa: CASAGNRGNEKLFF

d_call: TRBD1
clone_size: -
j_call: TRBJ1-5
v_call: TRBV10-2
cdr3_nt: TGCGCCAGCAGGAAACAGGGGGACGGGCAGCCCCAGCATTTT
cdr3_aa: CASRKQGDGQPQHF

d_call: -
clone_size: -
j_call: TRBJ2-2
v_call: TRBV30
cdr3_nt: TGTGCCTGGAGTGTGGGCAGGCACACCGGGGAGCTGTTTTTT
cdr3_aa: CAWSVGRHTGELFF

d_call: -
clone_size: few
j_call: TRBJ2-7
v_call: TRBV11-2
cdr3_nt: TGTGCCAGCAGCCGTAAAACAGGTAGCGAGCAGTACTTC
cdr3_aa: CASSRKTGSEQYF

d_call: TRBD2
clone_size: -
j_call: TRBJ2-1
v_call: TRBV30
cdr3_nt: TGTGCCCAGGAAGGGACTAGCGGGAGAGCTGAGCAGTTCTTC
cdr3_aa: CAQEGTSGRAEQFF

d_call: -
clone_size: -
j_call: TRBJ1-4
v_call: TRBV6-5
cdr3_nt: TGTGCCAGCAGTTTGAACCGGTGGACTAATGAAAAACTGTTTTTT
cdr3_aa: CASSLNRWTNEKLFF

d_call: -
clone_size: -
j_call: TRBJ2-1
v_call: TRBV2
cdr3_nt: TGTGCCAGCAGTGAAGGTGCCGGAAGTCGCCGTAATGAGCAGTTCTTC
cdr3_aa: CASSEGAGSRRNEQFF

d_call: -
clone_size: -
j_call: TRBJ1-6
v_call: TRBV2
cdr3_nt: TGTGCCAGCAGTGAAGCCGGGGCGGCCAATTCACCCCTCCACTTT
cdr3_aa: CASSEAGAANSPLHF

d_call: -
clone_size: -
j_call: TRBJ1-5
v_call: TRBV6-1
cdr3_nt: TGTGCCAGCAGTGAAGTGAGAGCACGGAGCCTTTCCAATCAGCCCCAGCATTTT
cdr3_aa: CASSEVRARSLSNQPQHF

d_call: -
clone_size: -
j_call: TRBJ2-7
v_call: TRBV5-1
cdr3_nt: TGCGCCAGCAGCTTGGTATTCGGGGTCGAGCAGTACTTC
cdr3_aa: CASSLVFGVEQYF

d_call: TRBD2
clone_size: -
j_call: TRBJ2-3
v_call: TRBV6-5
cdr3_nt: TGTGCCAGCAGTGCCAGCGGGGGCACAGATACGCAGTATTTT
cdr3_aa: CASSASGGTDTQYF

d_call: -
clone_size: -
j_call: TRBJ2-1
v_call: TRBV7-9
cdr3_nt: TGTGCCAGCAGCTTATCGGGGGACACCTACAATGAGCAGTTCTTC
cdr3_aa: CASSLSGDTYNEQFF

d_call: TRBD2
clone_size: -
j_call: TRBJ2-3
v_call: TRBV5-1
cdr3_nt: TGCGCCAGCAGCTTGAGGCTAGCGGATCTTACAGATACGCAGTATTTT
cdr3_aa: CASSLRLADLTDTQYF

d_call: TRBD2
clone_size: -
j_call: TRBJ2-3
v_call: TRBV18
cdr3_nt: TGTGCCAGCTCAACTGGGACTAGCGGGAGCGCAGATACGCAGTATTTT
cdr3_aa: CASSTGTSGSADTQYF

d_call: TRBD1
clone_size: once
j_call: TRBJ2-7
v_call: TRBV7-9
cdr3_nt: TGTGCCAGCAGCTTCGGGACAGGGGCCCAATACGAGCAGTACTTC
cdr3_aa: CASSFGTGAQYEQYF

d_call: -
clone_size: -
j_call: TRBJ2-1
v_call: TRBV30
cdr3_nt: TGTGCCTGGAGTAGGAGTCAGAATGAGCAGTTCTTC
cdr3_aa: CAWSRSQNEQFF

d_call: -
clone_size: -
j_call: TRBJ1-1
v_call: TRBV14
cdr3_nt: TGTGCCAGCAGCCTGTCCGGCGGAGGAGCTTTCTTT
cdr3_aa: CASSLSGGGAFF

d_call: -
clone_size: -
j_call: TRBJ2-5
v_call: TRBV5-8
cdr3_nt: TGTGCCAGCAGCTTTTACGCGGGGACCCAGTACTTC
cdr3_aa: CASSFYAGTQYF

d_call: -
clone_size: -
j_call: TRBJ1-2
v_call: TRBV2
cdr3_nt: TGTGCCAGCAGTGGACCGACAGAGACACCCTATGGCTACACCTTC
cdr3_aa: CASSGPTETPYGYTF